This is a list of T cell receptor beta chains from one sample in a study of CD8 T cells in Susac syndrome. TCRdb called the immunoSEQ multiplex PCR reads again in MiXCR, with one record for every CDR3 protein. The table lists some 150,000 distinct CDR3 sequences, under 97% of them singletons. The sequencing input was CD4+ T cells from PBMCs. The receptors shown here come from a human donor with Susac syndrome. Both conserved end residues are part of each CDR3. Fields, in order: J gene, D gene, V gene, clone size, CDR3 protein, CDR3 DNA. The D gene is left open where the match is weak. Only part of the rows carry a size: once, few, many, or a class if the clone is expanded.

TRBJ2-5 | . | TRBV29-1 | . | CSVGRETQYF | TGCAGCGTTGGGAGGGAGACCCAGTACTTC
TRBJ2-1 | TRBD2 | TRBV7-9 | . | CASRGGAGANNEQFF | TGTGCCAGCAGGGGAGGAGCGGGGGCTAACAATGAGCAGTTCTTC
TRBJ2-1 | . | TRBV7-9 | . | CASGSGEKNEQFF | TGTGCCAGCGGGTCAGGGGAGAAGAATGAGCAGTTCTTC
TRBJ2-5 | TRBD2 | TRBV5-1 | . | CASSSSGSRETQYF | TGCGCCAGCAGCTCAAGCGGGAGTCGGGAGACCCAGTACTTC
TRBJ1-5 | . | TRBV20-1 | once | CSAPRPGSRPQHF | TGCAGTGCTCCCCGACCGGGTTCGAGGCCCCAGCATTTT
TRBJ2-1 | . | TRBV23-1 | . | CASSQSPATDREQFF | TGCGCCAGCAGTCAATCTCCAGCGACAGATCGTGAGCAGTTCTTC
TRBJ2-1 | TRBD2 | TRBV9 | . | CASSETSGTPGNEQFF | TGTGCCAGCAGCGAGACTAGCGGGACCCCCGGCAATGAGCAGTTCTTC
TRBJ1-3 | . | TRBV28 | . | CASGRPGSGNTIYF | TGTGCCAGCGGCCGCCCAGGGTCTGGAAACACCATATATTTT
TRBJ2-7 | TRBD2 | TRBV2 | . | CASSETSDSSYEQYF | TGTGCCAGCAGTGAGACTAGCGATAGCTCCTACGAGCAGTACTTC
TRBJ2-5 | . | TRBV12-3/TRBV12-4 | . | CASSPREGTAQYF | TGTGCCAGCAGTCCACGGGAAGGGACGGCCCAGTACTTC
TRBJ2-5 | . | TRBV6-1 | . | CASSGQLQETQYF | TGTGCCAGCAGTGGACAGCTACAAGAGACCCAGTACTTC
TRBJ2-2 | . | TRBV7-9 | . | CASSFTHGELFF | TGTGCCAGCAGCTTTACACACGGGGAGCTGTTTTTT
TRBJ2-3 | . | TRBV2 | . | CASRLRSGLEDTQYF | TGTGCCAGTCGACTACGGAGCGGCCTTGAGGATACGCAGTATTTT
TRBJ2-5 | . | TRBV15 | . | CATAQATGRETQYF | TGTGCCACCGCTCAGGCGACAGGTAGAGAGACCCAGTACTTC
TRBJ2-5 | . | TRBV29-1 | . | CSVNTGKTQYF | TGCAGCGTTAACACAGGAAAGACCCAGTACTTC
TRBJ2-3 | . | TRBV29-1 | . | CSDGPYGTLPGGQYF | TGCAGCGACGGACCGTACGGGACACTACCGGGGGGGCAGTATTTT
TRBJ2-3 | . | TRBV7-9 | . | CASSFRGASTDTQYF | TGTGCCAGCAGCTTCCGCGGGGCTAGCACAGATACGCAGTATTTT
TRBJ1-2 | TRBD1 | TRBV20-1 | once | CSARYLLTGLNYGYTF | TGCAGTGCTAGATACCTTCTGACAGGGCTTAACTATGGCTACACCTTC
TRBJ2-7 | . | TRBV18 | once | CARLSSYEQYF | TGTGCCAGACTTAGCTCCTACGAGCAGTACTTC
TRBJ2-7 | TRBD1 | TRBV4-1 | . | CASSQESTGGHEQYF | TGCGCCAGCAGCCAAGAGTCTACAGGGGGTCACGAGCAGTACTTC
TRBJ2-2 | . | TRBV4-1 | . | CASSPLNRGGTGELFF | TGCGCCAGCAGCCCACTGAACAGGGGAGGAACCGGGGAGCTGTTTTTT
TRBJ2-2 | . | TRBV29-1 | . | CSVERGTGELFF | TGCAGCGTTGAAAGGGGTACCGGGGAGCTGTTTTTT
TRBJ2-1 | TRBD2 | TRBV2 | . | CASSEVGLVSNEQFF | TGTGCCAGCAGTGAGGTTGGACTAGTCTCGAATGAGCAGTTCTTC
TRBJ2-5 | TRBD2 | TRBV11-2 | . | CASSLTSGGPETQYF | TGTGCCAGCAGCTTGACTAGCGGGGGGCCAGAGACCCAGTACTTC
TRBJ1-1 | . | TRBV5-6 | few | CASSLNLNTEAFF | TGTGCCAGCAGCTTGAATTTGAACACTGAAGCTTTCTTT
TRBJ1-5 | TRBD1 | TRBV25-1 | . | CASSDNWGRAYGRQGNQPQHF | TGTGCCAGCAGTGATAACTGGGGACGGGCCTATGGGCGACAGGGTAATCAGCCCCAGCATTTT
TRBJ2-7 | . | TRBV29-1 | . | CSVGGESYEQYF | TGCAGCGTTGGGGGAGAGTCCTACGAGCAGTACTTC
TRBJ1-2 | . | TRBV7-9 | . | CASSLGGGDPYGYTF | TGTGCCAGCAGCTTAGGTGGAGGCGACCCCTATGGCTACACCTTC
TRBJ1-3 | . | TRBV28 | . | CASSDGTAGNTIYF | TGTGCCAGCAGTGACGGGACCGCCGGAAACACCATATATTTT
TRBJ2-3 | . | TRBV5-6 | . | CASSRRGRSTDTQYF | TGTGCCAGCAGCCGGAGAGGTCGGAGCACAGATACGCAGTATTTT
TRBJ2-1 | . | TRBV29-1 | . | CSVDVGSARDEQFF | TGCAGCGTTGACGTGGGTAGCGCTCGAGATGAGCAGTTCTTC
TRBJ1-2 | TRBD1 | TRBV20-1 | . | CSARPPGTANYGYTF | TGCAGTGCTAGACCTCCTGGGACAGCAAACTATGGCTACACCTTC
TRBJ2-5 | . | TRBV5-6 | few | CASSLDRGGETQYF | TGTGCCAGCAGCTTGGACAGGGGAGGTGAGACCCAGTACTTC
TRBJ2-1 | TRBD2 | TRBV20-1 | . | CSADRPGGPNEQFF | TGCAGTGCCGATCGCCCGGGAGGGCCTAATGAGCAGTTCTTC
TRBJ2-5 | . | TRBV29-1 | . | CSVDPGIQETQYF | TGCAGCGTTGACCCGGGAATACAAGAGACCCAGTACTTC
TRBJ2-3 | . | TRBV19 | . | CASRRVGVDGTDTQYF | TGTGCCAGTAGGCGGGTCGGGGTAGACGGCACAGATACGCAGTATTTT
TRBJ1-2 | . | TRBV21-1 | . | CASSKPYRDGYTF | TGTGCCAGCAGCAAACCCTACCGAGATGGCTACACCTTC
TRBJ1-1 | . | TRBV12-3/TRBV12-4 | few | CASSLMGGTEAFF | TGTGCCAGCAGCCTTATGGGAGGTACTGAAGCTTTCTTT
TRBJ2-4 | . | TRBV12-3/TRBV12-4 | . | CASTPIAKNIQYF | TGTGCCAGCACACCCATAGCCAAAAACATTCAGTACTTC
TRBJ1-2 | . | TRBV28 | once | CASSGGIYGYTF | TGTGCCAGCTCGGGGGGCATCTATGGCTACACCTTC
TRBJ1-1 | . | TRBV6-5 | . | CASSLNGWGTEAFF | TGTGCCAGCAGTCTTAACGGATGGGGCACTGAAGCTTTCTTT
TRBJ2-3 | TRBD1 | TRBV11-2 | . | CASSEPGQGAQDTQYF | TGTGCCAGCAGCGAACCGGGACAGGGGGCTCAAGATACGCAGTATTTT
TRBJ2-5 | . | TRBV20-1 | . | CSAIGSQETQYF | TGCAGTGCTATTGGGTCCCAAGAGACCCAGTACTTC
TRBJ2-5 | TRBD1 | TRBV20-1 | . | CSAKTGAQETQYF | TGCAGTGCTAAGACAGGGGCCCAAGAGACCCAGTACTTC
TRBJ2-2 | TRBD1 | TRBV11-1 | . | CASSTGTATGELFF | TGTGCCAGCAGCACCGGGACAGCAACCGGGGAGCTGTTTTTT
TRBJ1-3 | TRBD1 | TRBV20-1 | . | CSARDSRGLNTIYF | TGCAGTGCTAGAGATTCCAGGGGGCTTAACACCATATATTTT
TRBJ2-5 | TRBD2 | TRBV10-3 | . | CAISVAGQETQYF | TGTGCCATCTCTGTAGCGGGCCAAGAGACCCAGTACTTC
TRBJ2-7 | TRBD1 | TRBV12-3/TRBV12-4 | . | CASSPFGQEYEQYF | TGTGCCAGCAGCCCATTCGGACAGGAGTACGAGCAGTACTTC
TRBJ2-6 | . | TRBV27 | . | CASGVWGANVLTF | TGTGCCAGCGGCGTTTGGGGGGCCAACGTCCTGACTTTC
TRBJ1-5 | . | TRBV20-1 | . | CSARAGVGNQPQHF | TGCAGTGCTAGAGCAGGGGTCGGCAATCAGCCCCAGCATTTT
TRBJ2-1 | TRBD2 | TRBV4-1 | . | CASSQLAGVRNEQFF | TGCGCCAGCAGCCAGCTAGCGGGGGTTAGAAATGAGCAGTTCTTC
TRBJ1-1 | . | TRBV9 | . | CASSPGGGIVGQMNTEAFF | TGTGCCAGCAGCCCAGGCGGGGGAATCGTCGGCCAAATGAACACTGAAGCTTTCTTT
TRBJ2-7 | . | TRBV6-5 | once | CASSYRSRQLVGAYEQYF | TGTGCCAGCAGTTATCGGTCGCGTCAGTTGGTTGGGGCCTACGAGCAGTACTTC
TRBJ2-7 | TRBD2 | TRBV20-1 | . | CSARPPGLAGGEQYF | TGCAGTGCTAGGCCACCGGGACTAGCGGGAGGCGAGCAGTACTTC
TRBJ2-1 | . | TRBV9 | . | CASSGPRVEQFF | TGTGCCAGCAGCGGGCCCCGGGTTGAGCAGTTCTTC
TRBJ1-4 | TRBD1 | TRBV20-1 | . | CSATGTGREKLFF | TGCAGTGCCACCGGGACAGGGCGGGAAAAACTGTTTTTT
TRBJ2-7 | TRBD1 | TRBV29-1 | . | CSVGDSQGYEQYF | TGCAGCGTTGGGGACAGTCAAGGGTACGAGCAGTACTTC
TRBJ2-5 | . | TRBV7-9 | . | CASSYHAGETQYF | TGTGCCAGCAGCTATCACGCGGGGGAGACCCAGTACTTC